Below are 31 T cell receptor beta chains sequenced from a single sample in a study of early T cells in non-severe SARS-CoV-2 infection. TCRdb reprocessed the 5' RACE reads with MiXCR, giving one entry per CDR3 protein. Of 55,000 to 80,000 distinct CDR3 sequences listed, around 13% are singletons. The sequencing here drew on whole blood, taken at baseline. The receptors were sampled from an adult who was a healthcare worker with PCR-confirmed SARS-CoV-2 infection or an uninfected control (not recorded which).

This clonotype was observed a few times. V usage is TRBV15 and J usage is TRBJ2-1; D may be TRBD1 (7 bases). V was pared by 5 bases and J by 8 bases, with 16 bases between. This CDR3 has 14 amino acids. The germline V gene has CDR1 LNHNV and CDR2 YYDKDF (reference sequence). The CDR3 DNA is TGTGCCACCAGCTCCCTCAGGGGGGTAGATGAGCAGTTCTTC. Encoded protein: CATSSLRGVDEQFF.

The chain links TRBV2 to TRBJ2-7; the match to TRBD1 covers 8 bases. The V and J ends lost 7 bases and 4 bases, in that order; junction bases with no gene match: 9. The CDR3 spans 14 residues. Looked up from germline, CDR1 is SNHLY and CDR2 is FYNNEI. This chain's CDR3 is CASNLQGDRYEQYF. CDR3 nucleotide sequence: TGTGCCAGCAATCTACAGGGGGATCGATACGAGCAGTACTTC.

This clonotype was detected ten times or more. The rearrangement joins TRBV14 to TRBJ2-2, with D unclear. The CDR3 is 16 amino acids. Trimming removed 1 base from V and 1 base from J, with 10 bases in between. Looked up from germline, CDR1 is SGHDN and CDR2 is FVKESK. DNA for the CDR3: TGTGCCAGCAGCCAAGTCGGCCGGATGAACACCGGGGAGCTGTTTTTT. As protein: CASSQVGRMNTGELFF. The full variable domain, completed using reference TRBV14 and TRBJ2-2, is EAGVTQFPSHSVIEKGQTVTLRCDPISGHDNLYWYRRVMGKEIKFLLHFVKESKQDESGMPNNRFLAERTGGTYSTLKVQPAELEDSGVYFCASSQVGRMNTGELFFGEGSRLTVL.

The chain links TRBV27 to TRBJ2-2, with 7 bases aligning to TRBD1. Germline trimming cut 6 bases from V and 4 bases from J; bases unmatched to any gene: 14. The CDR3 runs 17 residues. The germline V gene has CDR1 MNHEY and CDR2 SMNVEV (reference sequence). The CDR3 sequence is CASSRAPDRVGTGELFF. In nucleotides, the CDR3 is TGTGCCAGCAGCCGAGCACCTGACAGGGTTGGCACCGGGGAGCTGTTTTTT.

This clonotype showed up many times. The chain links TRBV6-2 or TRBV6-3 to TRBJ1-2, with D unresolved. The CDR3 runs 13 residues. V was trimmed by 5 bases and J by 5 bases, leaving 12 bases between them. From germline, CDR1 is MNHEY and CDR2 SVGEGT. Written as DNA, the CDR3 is TGTGCCAGCAGTCCCTTCGGCAAGTATGGCTACACCTTC. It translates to CASSPFGKYGYTF.

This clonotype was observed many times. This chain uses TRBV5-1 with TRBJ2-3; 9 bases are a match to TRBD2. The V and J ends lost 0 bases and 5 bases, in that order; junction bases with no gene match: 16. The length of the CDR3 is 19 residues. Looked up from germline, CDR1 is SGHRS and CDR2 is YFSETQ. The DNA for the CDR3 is TGCGCCAGCAGCTTGGTTAGATCCGGCCCCAGCGGGAGGCTAGATACGCAGTATTTT. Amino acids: CASSLVRSGPSGRLDTQYF.

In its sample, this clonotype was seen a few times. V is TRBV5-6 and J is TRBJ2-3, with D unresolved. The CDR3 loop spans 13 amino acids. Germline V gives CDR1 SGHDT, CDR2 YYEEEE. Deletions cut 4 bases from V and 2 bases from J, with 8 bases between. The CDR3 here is CASSPSITDTQYF. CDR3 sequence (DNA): TGTGCCAGCAGCCCTAGTATCACAGATACGCAGTATTTT.

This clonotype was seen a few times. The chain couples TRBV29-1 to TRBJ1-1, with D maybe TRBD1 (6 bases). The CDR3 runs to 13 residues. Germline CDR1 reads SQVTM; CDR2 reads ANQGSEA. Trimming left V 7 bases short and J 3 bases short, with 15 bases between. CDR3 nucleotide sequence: TGCAGCGCCCTAGAGGGGGTTGACACTGAAGCTTTCTTT. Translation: CSALEGVDTEAFF.

CDR3 amino acids: CASSLGRGMSDYGYTF. The CDR3 region has the DNA TGTGCCAGCAGTTTGGGCAGGGGGATGTCAGACTATGGCTACACCTTC. V gene TRBV28 combines with J gene TRBJ1-2; 7 positions match TRBD1. This CDR3 comprises 16 residues. Germline values: CDR1 MDHEN, CDR2 SYDVKM. With 3 bases clipped from V and 3 bases from J, the junction kept 10 bases outside the gene matches.

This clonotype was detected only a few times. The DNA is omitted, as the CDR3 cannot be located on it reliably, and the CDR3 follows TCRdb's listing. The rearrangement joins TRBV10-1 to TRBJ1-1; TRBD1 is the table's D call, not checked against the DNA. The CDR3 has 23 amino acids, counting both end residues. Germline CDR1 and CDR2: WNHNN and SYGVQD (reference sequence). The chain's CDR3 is CATRRQNTEAFFGQGTRLTVAFF.

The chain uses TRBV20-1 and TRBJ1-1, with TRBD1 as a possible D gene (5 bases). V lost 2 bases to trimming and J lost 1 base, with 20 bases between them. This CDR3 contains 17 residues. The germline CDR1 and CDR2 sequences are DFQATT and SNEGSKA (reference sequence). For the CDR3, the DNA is TGCAGTGCTAGATCCCACGTCCCGGGACCCAGGAACACTGAAGCTTTCTTT. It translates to CSARSHVPGPRNTEAFF.

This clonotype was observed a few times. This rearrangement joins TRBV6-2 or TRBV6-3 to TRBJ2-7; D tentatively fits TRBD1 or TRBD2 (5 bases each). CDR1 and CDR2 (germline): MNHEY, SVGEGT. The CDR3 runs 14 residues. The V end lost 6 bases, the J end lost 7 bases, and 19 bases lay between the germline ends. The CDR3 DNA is TGTGCCAGCAGACCCGGGACCACGAGGTTAGAGCAGTACTTC. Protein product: CASRPGTTRLEQYF.

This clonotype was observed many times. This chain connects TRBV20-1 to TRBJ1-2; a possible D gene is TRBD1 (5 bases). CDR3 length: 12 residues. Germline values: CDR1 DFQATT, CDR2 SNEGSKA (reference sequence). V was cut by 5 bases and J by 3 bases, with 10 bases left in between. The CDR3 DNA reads TGCAGTGCTCGGGACGGGGACTATGGCTACACCTTC. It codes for CSARDGDYGYTF.

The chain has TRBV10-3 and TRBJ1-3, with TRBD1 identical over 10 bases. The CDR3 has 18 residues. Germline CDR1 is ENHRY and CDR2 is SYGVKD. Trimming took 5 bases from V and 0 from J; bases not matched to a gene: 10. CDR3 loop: CAISRDRGEGNSGNTIYF. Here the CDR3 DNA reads TGTGCCATCAGTCGGGACAGGGGAGAGGGAAACTCTGGAAACACCATATATTTT.

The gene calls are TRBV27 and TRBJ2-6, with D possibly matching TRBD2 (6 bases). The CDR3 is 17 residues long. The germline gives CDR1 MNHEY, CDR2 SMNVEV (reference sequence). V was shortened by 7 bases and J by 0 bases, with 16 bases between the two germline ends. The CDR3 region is CASTSGGRFSGANVLTF. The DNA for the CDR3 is TGTGCCAGCACCTCTGGAGGGAGATTCTCTGGGGCCAACGTCCTGACTTTC.

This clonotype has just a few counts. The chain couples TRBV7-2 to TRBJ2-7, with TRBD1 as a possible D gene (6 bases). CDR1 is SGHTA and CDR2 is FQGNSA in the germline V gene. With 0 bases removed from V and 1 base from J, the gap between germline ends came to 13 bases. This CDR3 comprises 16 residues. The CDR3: CASSLAPGDPSYEQYF. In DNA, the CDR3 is TGTGCCAGCAGCTTAGCCCCAGGGGATCCTTCCTACGAGCAGTACTTC.

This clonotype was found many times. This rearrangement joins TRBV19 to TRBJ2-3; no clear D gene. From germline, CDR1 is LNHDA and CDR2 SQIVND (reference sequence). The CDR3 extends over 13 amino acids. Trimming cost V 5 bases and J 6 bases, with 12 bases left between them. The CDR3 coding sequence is TGTGCCAGTAGTCCCATCGACTCCGATACGCAGTATTTT. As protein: CASSPIDSDTQYF.

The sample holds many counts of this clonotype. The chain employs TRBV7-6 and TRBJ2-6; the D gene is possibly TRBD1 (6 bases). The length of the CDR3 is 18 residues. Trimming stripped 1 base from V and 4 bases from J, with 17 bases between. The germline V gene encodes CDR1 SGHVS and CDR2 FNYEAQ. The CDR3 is CASSLVGDNSPGANVLTF. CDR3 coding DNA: TGTGCCAGCAGCTTAGTTGGGGACAACTCCCCAGGGGCCAACGTCCTGACTTTC. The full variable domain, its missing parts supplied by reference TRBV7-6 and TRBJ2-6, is GAGVSQSPRYKVTKRGQDVALRCDPISGHVSLYWYRQALGQGPEFLTYFNYEAQQDKSGLPNDRFSAERPEGSISTLTIQRTEQRDSAMYRCASSLVGDNSPGANVLTFGAGSRLTVL.

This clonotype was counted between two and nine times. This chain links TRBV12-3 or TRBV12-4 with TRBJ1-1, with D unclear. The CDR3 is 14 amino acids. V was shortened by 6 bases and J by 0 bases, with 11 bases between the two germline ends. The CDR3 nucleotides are TGTGCCAGCAGACCCCTCGGGGTGAACACTGAAGCTTTCTTT. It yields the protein CASRPLGVNTEAFF.

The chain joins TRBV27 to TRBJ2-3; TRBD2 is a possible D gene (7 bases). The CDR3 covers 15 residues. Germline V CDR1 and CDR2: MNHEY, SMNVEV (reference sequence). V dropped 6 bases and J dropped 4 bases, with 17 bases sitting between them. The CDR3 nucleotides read TGTGCCAGCAGCCCCTTTGCGGGGGCCCCAGATACGCAGTATTTT. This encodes CASSPFAGAPDTQYF.

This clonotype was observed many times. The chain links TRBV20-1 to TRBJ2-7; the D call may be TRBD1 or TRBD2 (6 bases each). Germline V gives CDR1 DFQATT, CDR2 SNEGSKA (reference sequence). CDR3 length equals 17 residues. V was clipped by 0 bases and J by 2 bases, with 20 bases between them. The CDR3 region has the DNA TGCAGTGCTAGAGATCCAAGTTTTCCGGGGGCCCCCTACGAGCAGTACTTC. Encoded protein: CSARDPSFPGAPYEQYF.

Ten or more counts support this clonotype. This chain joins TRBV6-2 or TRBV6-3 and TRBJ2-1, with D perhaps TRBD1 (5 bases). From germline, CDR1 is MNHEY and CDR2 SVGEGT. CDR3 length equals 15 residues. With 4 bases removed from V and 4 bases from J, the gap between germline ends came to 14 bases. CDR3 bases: TGTGCCAGCAGTTTTACCGACAGCGTGTACAATGAGCAGTTCTTC. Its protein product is CASSFTDSVYNEQFF.

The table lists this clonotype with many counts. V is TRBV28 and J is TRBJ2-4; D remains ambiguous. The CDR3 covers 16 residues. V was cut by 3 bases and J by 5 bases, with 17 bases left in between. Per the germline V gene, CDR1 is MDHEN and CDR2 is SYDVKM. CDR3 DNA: TGTGCCAGCAGTTTTCAACCCTACTCAAGTCAAAACATTCAGTACTTC. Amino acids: CASSFQPYSSQNIQYF.

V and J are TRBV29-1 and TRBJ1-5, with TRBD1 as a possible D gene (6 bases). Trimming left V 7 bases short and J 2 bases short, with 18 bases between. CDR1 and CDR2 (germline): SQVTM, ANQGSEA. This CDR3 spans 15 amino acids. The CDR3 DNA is TGCAGCGCCGGGAGGGACGAGGGGGGCAATCAGCCCCAGCATTTT. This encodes CSAGRDEGGNQPQHF. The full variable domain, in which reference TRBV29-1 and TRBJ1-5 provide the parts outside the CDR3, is SAVISQKPSRDICQRGTSLTIQCQVDSQVTMMFWYRQQPGQSLTLIATANQGSEATYESGFVIDKFPISRPNLTFSTLTVSNMSPEDSSIYLCSAGRDEGGNQPQHFGDGTRLSIL.

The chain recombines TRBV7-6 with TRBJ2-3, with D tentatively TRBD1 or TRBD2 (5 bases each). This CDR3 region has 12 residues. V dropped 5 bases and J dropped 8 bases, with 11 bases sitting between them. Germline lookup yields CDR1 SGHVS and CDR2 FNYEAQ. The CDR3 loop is CASSVSGGTQYF. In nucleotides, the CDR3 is TGTGCCAGCAGCGTATCTGGGGGTACGCAGTATTTT.

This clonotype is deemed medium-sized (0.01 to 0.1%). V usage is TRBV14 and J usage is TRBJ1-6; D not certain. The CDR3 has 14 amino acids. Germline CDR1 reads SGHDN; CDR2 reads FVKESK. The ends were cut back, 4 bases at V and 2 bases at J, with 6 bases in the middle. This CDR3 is CASSLPTYNSPLHF. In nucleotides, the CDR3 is TGTGCCAGCAGCCTACCCACCTATAATTCACCCCTCCACTTT.

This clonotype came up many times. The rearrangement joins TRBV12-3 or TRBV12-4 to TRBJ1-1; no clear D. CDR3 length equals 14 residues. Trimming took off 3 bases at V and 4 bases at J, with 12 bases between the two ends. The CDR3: CASSFVAGSTEAFF. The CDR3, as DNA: TGTGCCAGCAGTTTTGTTGCGGGGAGCACTGAAGCTTTCTTT.

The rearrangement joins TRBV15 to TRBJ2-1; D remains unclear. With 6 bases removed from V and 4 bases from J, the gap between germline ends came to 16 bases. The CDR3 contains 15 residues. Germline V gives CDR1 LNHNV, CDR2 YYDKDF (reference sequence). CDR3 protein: CATRAVYYRYNEQFF. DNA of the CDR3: TGTGCCACCAGGGCGGTTTACTACCGGTACAATGAGCAGTTCTTC.

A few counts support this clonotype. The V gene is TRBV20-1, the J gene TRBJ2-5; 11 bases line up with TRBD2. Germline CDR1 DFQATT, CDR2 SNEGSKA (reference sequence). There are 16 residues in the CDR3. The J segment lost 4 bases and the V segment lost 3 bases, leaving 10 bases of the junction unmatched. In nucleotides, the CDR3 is TGCAGTGCTAGTATTAGCGGGAGGGCCTCAGGAGAGACCCAGTACTTC. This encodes CSASISGRASGETQYF.

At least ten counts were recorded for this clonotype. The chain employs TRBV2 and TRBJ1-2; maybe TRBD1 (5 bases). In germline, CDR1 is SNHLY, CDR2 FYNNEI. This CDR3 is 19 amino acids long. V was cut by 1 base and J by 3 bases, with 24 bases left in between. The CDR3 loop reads CASSEVEAYRLRGHYGYTF. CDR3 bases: TGTGCCAGCAGTGAAGTGGAGGCTTACCGACTTCGGGGCCACTATGGCTACACCTTC.

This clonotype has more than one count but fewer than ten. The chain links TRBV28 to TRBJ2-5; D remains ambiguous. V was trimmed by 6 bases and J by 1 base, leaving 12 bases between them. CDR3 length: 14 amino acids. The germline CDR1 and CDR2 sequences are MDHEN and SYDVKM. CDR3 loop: CASSRRPRQETQYF. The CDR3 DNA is TGTGCCAGCAGCCGCCGACCCCGCCAAGAGACCCAGTACTTC.